A single sample gave rise to the 32 T cell receptor beta chains below, sequenced in a study of cytomegalovirus exposure and HLA in healthy donors. The primer mix had 60 Vbeta and 13 Jbeta primers. Profiling relied on immunoSEQ multiplex PCR, and the TCRdb table lists in-frame clones only, not all of them. This sample has some 160,000 clones, with roughly 80% found just once. The sample taken for sequencing was PBMCs. The receptors stem from a woman in her forties or fifties in good health and CMV-seronegative.

The J gene is TRBJ2-6, the V gene TRBV18; 8 bases fit TRBD1. CDR1 KGHSH and CDR2 LQKENI come from the germline V gene. Trimming cost V 4 bases and J 0 bases; bases outside gene matches: 5. This CDR3 is 17 amino acids long. CDR3 in amino acids: CASSRGTGPSGANVLTF. In DNA form, the CDR3 reads TGTGCCAGCTCACGCGGGACAGGACCCTCTGGGGCCAACGTCCTGACTTTC. Full variable domain (remainder filled in from reference TRBV18 and TRBJ2-6): NAGVMQNPRHLVRRRGQEARLRCSPMKGHSHVYWYRQLPEEGLKFMVYLQKENIIDESGMPKERFSAEFPKEGPSILRIQQVVRGDSAAYFCASSRGTGPSGANVLTFGAGSRLTVL.

The gene calls are TRBV6-1 and TRBJ1-3, with D possibly being TRBD1 (5 bases). Looked up from germline, CDR1 is MNHNS and CDR2 is SASEGT. CDR3 length: 16 residues. Between the trimmed V and J ends, which lost 4 bases and 0 bases, there was a span of 13 bases. CDR3 residues: CASSVDPGNSGNTIYF. CDR3 coding DNA: TGTGCCAGCAGTGTAGACCCAGGGAACTCTGGAAACACCATATATTTT.

On this clone: The sample holds other DNA sequences that translate to the same CDR3. This chain uses TRBV18 with TRBJ2-7; D is uncertain. Germline V lookup: CDR1 KGHSH, CDR2 LQKENI. The CDR3 loop spans 12 amino acids. V dropped 3 bases and J dropped 7 bases, with 10 bases sitting between them. The CDR3 spells CASSPFLSEQYF. The CDR3 DNA reads as TGTGCCAGCTCACCGTTCCTATCGGAGCAGTACTTC. The full variable domain, its missing parts supplied by reference TRBV18 and TRBJ2-7, is NAGVMQNPRHLVRRRGQEARLRCSPMKGHSHVYWYRQLPEEGLKFMVYLQKENIIDESGMPKERFSAEFPKEGPSILRIQQVVRGDSAAYFCASSPFLSEQYFGPGTRLTVT.

This clone has a handful of counts. The rearrangement uses TRBV5-5 and TRBJ2-7; perhaps TRBD2 as D (6 bases). CDR3 size: 14 residues. CDR1 and CDR2 from the germline V gene are SGHKS and YYEKEE (reference sequence). V was cut by 4 bases and J by 0 bases, with 11 bases left in between. As DNA, the CDR3 is TGTGCCAGCAGCCCCCGACTAGACTCCTACGAGCAGTACTTC. It translates to CASSPRLDSYEQYF. The full variable domain, with the rest looked up from reference TRBV5-5 and TRBJ2-7, is DAGVTQSPTHLIKTRGQQVTLRCSPISGHKSVSWYQQVLGQGPQFIFQYYEKEERGRGNFPDRFSARQFPNYSSELNVNALLLGDSALYLCASSPRLDSYEQYFGPGTRLTVT.

The V gene is TRBV10-3, the J gene TRBJ2-5; 7 nucleotides match TRBD1. CDR1 ENHRY and CDR2 SYGVKD come from the germline V gene. With V trimmed by 5 bases and J by 7 bases, 7 bases remained unmatched. CDR3 size: 13 residues. In nucleotides, the CDR3 is TGTGCCATCAGTTCTGACAGGGATGGGACCCAGTACTTC. Its translation: CAISSDRDGTQYF.

The chain uses TRBV19 and TRBJ2-1, with 7 bases fitting TRBD2. J lost 4 bases, V lost 11 bases, and 8 bases had no gene match. This CDR3 comprises 13 residues. CDR1 is LNHDA, CDR2 SQIVND, per germline (reference sequence). DNA of the CDR3: TGTGCCCTCTCAGGGACTACATACAATGAGCAGTTCTTC. This sequence encodes CALSGTTYNEQFF.

This chain uses TRBV27 with TRBJ2-5; 9 bases match TRBD1. The CDR3 sequence is 12 residues long. CDR1 and CDR2 from the germline V gene are MNHEY and SMNVEV (reference sequence). J lost 8 bases, V lost 8 bases, and 6 bases had no gene match. The chain's CDR3 is CASGGTGHTQYF. CDR3 coding DNA: TGTGCCAGCGGCGGGACAGGGCACACCCAGTACTTC.

This chain joins TRBV18 and TRBJ2-7, with 8 positions matching TRBD2. The V and J ends lost 5 bases and 6 bases, in that order; junction bases with no gene match: 15. The CDR3 sequence is 16 residues long. The germline CDR1 and CDR2 sequences are KGHSH and LQKENI. Here the CDR3 DNA reads TGTGCCAGCTCAATCCTAGCGGGTTCTGACGCCGCCGAGCAGTACTTC. Amino acids: CASSILAGSDAAEQYF.

About this clone: Other nucleotide sequences in the sample specify the same CDR3. The V gene is TRBV18, the J gene TRBJ2-7; D possibly corresponds to TRBD1 (5 bases). The V gene lost 6 bases and the J gene lost 1 base, with 13 bases spanning the gap. Germline CDR1 reads KGHSH; CDR2 reads LQKENI. The CDR3 contains 14 residues. The CDR3 DNA sequence: TGTGCCAGCTCCCCCCGGCAGGGATCCTACGAGCAGTACTTC. Its translation: CASSPRQGSYEQYF.

The V and J genes are TRBV7-9 and TRBJ2-2; maybe TRBD2 (6 bases). V was cut by 6 bases and J by 3 bases, with 17 bases left in between. The CDR3 is 16 amino acids. CDR1 and CDR2 from the germline V gene are SEHNR and FQNEAQ (reference sequence). This CDR3 is CASRLNFGEDTGELFF. The DNA for the CDR3 is TGTGCCAGCAGATTAAACTTTGGGGAGGACACCGGGGAGCTGTTTTTT.

This chain connects TRBV5-6 to TRBJ1-2, with a possible D match to TRBD1 (5 bases). Deletions cut 4 bases from V and 4 bases from J, with 11 bases between. Germline V lookup: CDR1 SGHDT, CDR2 YYEEEE. The CDR3 extends over 13 amino acids. The CDR3: CASSPDGAYGYTF. The CDR3 coding sequence is TGTGCCAGCAGCCCGGATGGGGCCTATGGCTACACCTTC. The full variable domain, rest sourced from reference TRBV5-6 and TRBJ1-2, is DAGVTQSPTHLIKTRGQQVTLRCSPKSGHDTVSWYQQALGQGPQFIFQYYEEEERQRGNFPDRFSGHQFPNYSSELNVNALLLGDSALYLCASSPDGAYGYTFGSGTRLTVV.

The rearrangement links TRBV6-5 to TRBJ2-5, with TRBD2 as a possible D gene (7 bases). With 8 bases removed from V and 4 bases from J, the gap between germline ends came to 14 bases. This CDR3 has 13 residues. Germline-derived CDR1 and CDR2 are MNHEY and SVGAGI. CDR3 residues: CASGGALGETQYF. CDR3 DNA: TGTGCCAGCGGGGGGGCCCTCGGAGAGACCCAGTACTTC.

The V gene is TRBV2, the J gene TRBJ1-1; D call uncertain. Germline V CDR1 and CDR2: SNHLY, FYNNEI. CDR3 length: 13 amino acids. Trimming took 7 bases from V and 1 from J, leaving 10 bases between them. CDR3 region: CASNGEGNTEAFF. CDR3 DNA sequence: TGTGCCAGCAATGGGGAGGGGAACACTGAAGCTTTCTTT.

The chain links TRBV19 to TRBJ1-4, with a tentative D call TRBD1 (6 bases). This CDR3 has 16 residues. With 6 bases removed from V and 0 bases from J, the gap between germline ends came to 14 bases. Germline V gene sequence: CDR1 LNHDA, CDR2 SQIVND (reference sequence). CDR3 DNA: TGTGCCAGTAGGACAGGTCCCGCCGCAACTAATGAAAAACTGTTTTTT. This sequence encodes CASRTGPAATNEKLFF.

The V gene is TRBV27, the J gene TRBJ2-5; 12 nucleotides line up with TRBD1. The CDR3 consists of 16 residues. Germline CDR1 and CDR2: MNHEY and SMNVEV (reference sequence). The V gene end was trimmed by 5 bases and the J gene end by 5 bases; junction bases not matched to a gene: 9. The CDR3, as DNA: TGTGCCAGCAGTGGGGGGACAGGGGGCTTGGCCGAGACCCAGTACTTC. Its translation is CASSGGTGGLAETQYF.

V gene TRBV4-2 combines with J gene TRBJ2-7; unclear D gene. Trimming removed 0 bases at V and 0 bases at J, with 12 bases between. Germline CDR1 is LGHNA and CDR2 is YNFKEQ. The CDR3 is 16 amino acids. As DNA, the CDR3 is TGTGCCAGCAGCCAAGATCTGACATTCACCTCCTACGAGCAGTACTTC. Encoded protein: CASSQDLTFTSYEQYF.

This chain joins TRBV7-9 and TRBJ2-7, with a possible D match to TRBD1 (6 bases). The CDR3 is 14 amino acids. V lost 5 bases and J 4 bases, leaving 15 bases between the germline ends. Germline CDR1 and CDR2: SEHNR and FQNEAQ (reference sequence). The CDR3 protein is CASSPQNREYEQYF. CDR3 DNA sequence: TGTGCCAGCAGCCCCCAAAACAGGGAATACGAGCAGTACTTC.

This rearrangement joins TRBV4-1 to TRBJ2-5, with 12 bases fitting TRBD2. The trim removed 1 base at V and 10 bases at J, leaving 13 bases unmatched. Per the germline V gene, CDR1 is MGHRA and CDR2 is YSYEKL. This CDR3 is 17 amino acids long. CDR3 nucleotides: TGCGCCAGCAGCCAAGGCAGGCTAGCGGGGGGGGCTGGGAACCAGTACTTC. Its protein product is CASSQGRLAGGAGNQYF.

The rearrangement joins TRBV11-2 to TRBJ2-2; D is unclear. The V gene lost 1 base and the J gene lost 1 base, with 4 bases spanning the gap. This CDR3 has 14 residues. Looked up from germline, CDR1 is SGHAT and CDR2 is FQNNGV. The chain's CDR3 is CASSLAMNTGELFF. The CDR3 bases are TGTGCCAGCAGCTTAGCAATGAACACCGGGGAGCTGTTTTTT.

This clone was counted only a few times. The chain couples TRBV7-3 to TRBJ2-3; possible D gene TRBD2, 5 bases. The CDR3 is 13 residues long. Germline V gene sequence: CDR1 SGHTA, CDR2 FQGTGA. V was clipped by 4 bases and J by 6 bases, with 11 bases between them. CDR3 amino acids: CASSSALGDTQYF. The CDR3 region has the DNA TGTGCCAGCAGCTCGGCACTAGGCGATACGCAGTATTTT.

The V gene is TRBV14, the J gene TRBJ1-2; TRBD1 matches at 8 bases. Germline lookup yields CDR1 SGHDN and CDR2 FVKESK. The CDR3 is 15 residues long. V trimming: 5 bases; J trimming: 1 base; junction bases outside the gene matches: 6. The DNA of the CDR3 is TGTGCCAGCAGCTTCCAGACAGGGGTTAACTATGGCTACACCTTC. This translates into CASSFQTGVNYGYTF.

V and J are TRBV15 and TRBJ2-7; 8 nucleotides match TRBD2. V was pared by 4 bases and J by 0 bases, with 5 bases of the junction left unmatched. CDR1 and CDR2 from the germline V gene are LNHNV and YYDKDF (reference sequence). This CDR3 has 15 residues. The CDR3 DNA sequence: TGTGCCACCAGCATTTCGGGAGGGAGCTCCTACGAGCAGTACTTC. Protein product: CATSISGGSSYEQYF.

This chain joins TRBV5-6 and TRBJ2-7; 10 bases agree with TRBD1. Trimming at V came to 7 bases and at J to 9 bases, leaving 19 bases not matched to a gene. Germline assignment: CDR1 SGHDT and CDR2 YYEEEE. This CDR3 is 16 amino acids long. In DNA form, the CDR3 reads TGTGCCAGCCGAACACTAACCGGGACAGGGGCCGATACGCAGTACTTC. The encoded protein is CASRTLTGTGADTQYF.

J is TRBJ1-5 and V is TRBV5-1; 8 bases map to TRBD1. J was trimmed by 7 bases and V by 1 base; bases with no gene match: 10. The CDR3 contains 16 residues. The germline CDR1 and CDR2 sequences are SGHRS and YFSETQ. The CDR3 spells CASSLPSGTGIQPQHF. The CDR3 DNA sequence: TGCGCCAGCAGCTTGCCCTCCGGGACAGGAATACAGCCCCAGCATTTT.

The chain uses TRBV6-5 and TRBJ1-4, with D perhaps matching TRBD1 (5 bases). The CDR3 runs 15 residues. V lost 5 bases and J 7 bases, leaving 17 bases between the germline ends. Germline CDR1 is MNHEY and CDR2 is SVGAGI. CDR3 nucleotide sequence: TGTGCCAGCAGTAGGGACCCCGCGGGAGGTGAAAAACTGTTTTTT. Its translation: CASSRDPAGGEKLFF.

This clone was picked up one time. V gene TRBV28 combines with J gene TRBJ1-3; unclear D gene. CDR3 length: 16 amino acids. From germline, CDR1 is MDHEN and CDR2 SYDVKM. Trimming pared 10 bases from V and 0 bases from J, leaving 19 bases between. The chain's CDR3 is CATNSPGGLSGNTIYF. The CDR3, as DNA: TGTGCCACAAACTCTCCTGGAGGCCTCTCTGGAAACACCATATATTTT.

The chain is built from TRBV28 and TRBJ2-2; D uncertain. Trimming cost V 7 bases and J 0 bases, with 6 bases left between them. The CDR3 length is 13 residues. In germline, CDR1 is MDHEN, CDR2 SYDVKM. CDR3 sequence reads: CASTTPNTGELFF. CDR3 bases: TGTGCCAGCACCACTCCGAACACCGGGGAGCTGTTTTTT.

V usage is TRBV11-2 and J usage is TRBJ2-2; maybe TRBD1 (5 bases). Trimming pared 4 bases from V and 7 bases from J, leaving 13 bases between. Germline V gene sequence: CDR1 SGHAT, CDR2 FQNNGV. This CDR3 has 14 residues. CDR3 nucleotide sequence: TGTGCCAGCAGCTCGGCAGGGTATGGCGGGGAGCTGTTTTTT. It translates to CASSSAGYGGELFF.

This chain uses TRBV27 with TRBJ1-2; no definite D call. Germline CDR1 is MNHEY and CDR2 is SMNVEV (reference sequence). V shed 5 bases and J shed 4 bases, with 14 bases lying between them. The CDR3 contains 14 residues. The CDR3 region is CASSPLTFAYGYTF. DNA for the CDR3: TGTGCCAGCAGTCCACTGACTTTCGCCTATGGCTACACCTTC.

This chain uses TRBV6-5 with TRBJ2-7, with 9 bases that match TRBD2. Per the germline V gene, CDR1 is MNHEY and CDR2 is SVGAGI. The CDR3 runs 15 residues. With 3 bases clipped from V and 0 bases from J, the junction kept 3 bases outside the gene matches. DNA for the CDR3: TGTGCCAGCAGTTATGGCGGGGGGGTCTCCTACGAGCAGTACTTC. Encoded protein: CASSYGGGVSYEQYF.

V and J are TRBV10-3 and TRBJ1-2; 7 bases align to TRBD1. Germline-derived CDR1 and CDR2 are ENHRY and SYGVKD. This CDR3 comprises 15 residues. With V trimmed by 0 bases and J by 2 bases, 3 bases remained unmatched. CDR3 residues: CAISESTGRNYGYTF. CDR3 bases: TGTGCCATCAGTGAGTCGACAGGGAGGAACTATGGCTACACCTTC.

J is TRBJ2-5 and V is TRBV5-1; D might be TRBD1 (6 bases). This CDR3 contains 15 residues. The germline CDR1 and CDR2 sequences are SGHRS and YFSETQ. Trimming removed 4 bases from V and 0 bases from J, with 13 bases in between. CDR3 DNA sequence: TGCGCCAGCAGCGGAAACCAGGGGTACCAAGAGACCCAGTACTTC. This codes for CASSGNQGYQETQYF.